A selection of T cell receptor beta chains follows, all from one sample in a study of shared clonotypes between healthy human individuals. This table comes from immunoSEQ multiplex PCR, and its TCRdb copy is limited to in-frame clones, with some not included. The sample contains 780,000 or so clones, 72% of which appear only once. Sequencing was done on a sample of memory CD4+ T cells sorted from blood. These receptor sequences come from a woman aged 30 to 39 in good health. Both conserved end residues are part of each CDR3. The D gene is left open where the match is weak. Part of the rows lack a size; the others show once, few, many or a class for expanded clones.

D gene | J gene | clone size | V gene | CDR3 protein | CDR3 DNA
NA | TRBJ2-1 | few | TRBV7-2 | CASSLLGGTSYNEQFF | TGTGCCAGCAGCTTATTAGGAGGAACGTCCTACAATGAGCAGTTCTTC
NA | TRBJ2-3 | NA | TRBV9 | CASSVGGSTDTQYF | TGTGCCAGCAGCGTAGGCGGGAGCACAGATACGCAGTATTTT
NA | TRBJ2-3 | NA | TRBV2 | CASRARLSTDTQYF | TGTGCCAGCAGGGCCCGACTTAGCACAGATACGCAGTATTTT
NA | TRBJ2-5 | once | TRBV14 | CASSHPGPYQETQYF | TGTGCCAGCAGCCATCCCGGGCCGTACCAAGAGACCCAGTACTTC
NA | TRBJ2-5 | NA | TRBV9 | CASSPGPGPWEQYF | TGTGCCAGCAGCCCCGGCCCCGGACCCTGGGAGCAGTACTTC
NA | TRBJ1-2 | many | TRBV9 | CASSVFPYGYTF | TGTGCCAGCAGCGTATTCCCCTATGGCTACACCTTC
NA | TRBJ1-1 | NA | TRBV5-6 | CASGREFAGTEAFF | TGTGCCAGCGGAAGGGAATTCGCGGGAACTGAAGCTTTCTTT
TRBD2 | TRBJ2-1 | NA | TRBV7-3 | CASSPTGGNNEQFF | TGTGCCAGCAGCCCAACGGGAGGGAACAATGAGCAGTTCTTC
TRBD1 | TRBJ2-2 | NA | TRBV27 | CASSRAGQGAEGELFF | TGTGCCAGCAGCCGTGCCGGACAGGGGGCCGAAGGGGAGCTGTTTTTT
NA | TRBJ1-1 | NA | TRBV6-6 | CASYRAGGTNTEAFF | TGTGCCAGCTATCGCGCGGGGGGGACGAACACTGAAGCTTTCTTT
NA | TRBJ2-7 | few | TRBV11-2 | CASSPDVRYEQYF | TGTGCCAGCAGCCCCGACGTTAGGTACGAGCAGTACTTC
TRBD1 | TRBJ1-5 | once | TRBV5-5 | CASSSWTGGQNQPQHF | TGTGCCAGCAGCTCGTGGACAGGGGGGCAGAATCAGCCCCAGCATTTT
TRBD2 | TRBJ2-2 | few | TRBV4-1 | CASSQASSGDTGELFF | TGCGCCAGCAGCCAGGCAAGTAGCGGGGACACCGGGGAGCTGTTTTTT
NA | TRBJ1-1 | NA | TRBV7-8 | CASSLARRTERNTEAFF | TGTGCCAGCAGCTTAGCGCGCCGGACAGAGAGGAACACTGAAGCTTTCTTT
NA | TRBJ1-1 | NA | TRBV6-5 | CASSKVRFATEAFF | TGTGCCAGCAGCAAAGTCAGGTTTGCTACTGAAGCTTTCTTT
NA | TRBJ1-3 | NA | TRBV25-1 | CASSDAWGNTIYF | TGTGCCAGCAGTGATGCGTGGGGAAACACCATATATTTT
NA | TRBJ2-2 | NA | TRBV11-3 | CASSTGTAGTGELFF | TGTGCCAGCAGCACAGGGACCGCGGGGACCGGGGAGCTGTTTTTT
TRBD2 | TRBJ2-3 | NA | TRBV13 | CASSTRLAVSTDTQYF | TGTGCCAGCAGCACCCGACTAGCGGTTAGCACAGATACGCAGTATTTT
NA | TRBJ2-4 | NA | TRBV5-1 | CASSLPGTPVFQYF | TGCGCCAGCAGCTTGCCCGGGACTCCGGTTTTTCAGTACTTC
NA | TRBJ2-2 | NA | TRBV2 | CASRRLPETGELFF | TGTGCCAGCAGAAGACTACCAGAGACCGGGGAGCTGTTTTTT
NA | TRBJ2-3 | many | TRBV5-1 | CASSPFGRATDTQYF | TGCGCCAGCAGCCCATTCGGCAGGGCTACAGATACGCAGTATTTT
NA | TRBJ1-1 | once | TRBV5-5 | CASSFAPNTEAFF | TGTGCCAGCAGCTTCGCGCCGAACACTGAAGCTTTCTTT
TRBD1 | TRBJ1-3 | NA | TRBV7-9 | CASSLSDRVGNTIYF | TGTGCCAGCAGCTTATCGGACAGGGTGGGAAACACCATATATTTT
TRBD1 | TRBJ1-1 | NA | TRBV5-1 | CASSNGQVWTEAFF | TGCGCCAGCAGCAACGGACAGGTATGGACTGAAGCTTTCTTT
NA | TRBJ2-4 | NA | TRBV5-4 | CASSLGPNPAKNIQYF | TGTGCCAGCAGCTTGGGGCCAAATCCGGCCAAAAACATTCAGTACTTC